These 10 T cell receptor beta chains came from one sample sequenced in a study of response to subunit inactivated influenza vaccine (dated by TCRdb to the late 2010s). Library preparation used RT-PCR. Instrument on record: Illumina HiSeq 2500. TCRdb trimmed the raw reads at Q25, called clones with MiXCR and kept productive beta chains. Duplicate CDR3 protein sequences are folded into a single record with the most common DNA and genes. This sample holds hundreds of thousands of distinct CDR3 sequences; around 13% were observed only once. Under 15% of the sample goes to the ten largest clones. The sample's time point, from its label and the paper: approximately 40 days after influenza vaccine administration. Sample: PBMCs from blood, taken about 6 weeks after vaccination. The receptors stem from a middle-aged man who received an inactivated influenza vaccine. Donor details come from another sample of the same person, matched by shared clones.

Many counts were recorded for this clonotype. The rearrangement uses TRBV12-3 or TRBV12-4 and TRBJ2-7; D possibly matches TRBD1 or TRBD2 (5 bases each). V was trimmed by 6 bases and J by 0 bases, leaving 12 bases between them. The CDR3 consists of 14 residues. In DNA form, the CDR3 reads TGTGCCAGCAGGAGGGACCCAGGCTCCTACGAGCAGTACTTC. It encodes CASRRDPGSYEQYF.

This clonotype was counted a few times. The gene calls are TRBV10-3 and TRBJ1-3, with 8 bases that match TRBD1. V gave up 4 bases and J gave up 4 bases; unmatched junction bases: 9. This CDR3 region has 16 residues. CDR1 is ENHRY and CDR2 is SYGVKD in the germline V gene. In DNA form, the CDR3 reads TGTGCCATCAGTGGGAGACAGGGGAACTCAGGAAACACCATATATTTT. Translated: CAISGRQGNSGNTIYF.

This clonotype was counted at least ten times. This rearrangement joins TRBV5-1 to TRBJ1-1, with no clear D. Germline assignment: CDR1 SGHRS and CDR2 YFSETQ. The V end was cut by 0 bases, the J end by 5 bases, with 11 bases between. This CDR3 region has 14 residues. The CDR3 spells CASSLEPLRTEAFF. The CDR3, as DNA: TGCGCCAGCAGCTTGGAACCCCTGAGGACTGAAGCTTTCTTT.

CDR3: CASLQGSGRPYNEQFF. The CDR3 DNA sequence: TGTGCCAGCTTGCAGGGGAGCGGGAGACCCTACAATGAGCAGTTCTTC. This chain joins TRBV11-2 and TRBJ2-1; 8 nucleotides align to TRBD2. Trimming removed 8 bases from V and 2 bases from J; junction bases left unmatched: 11. Looked up from germline, CDR1 is SGHAT and CDR2 is FQNNGV. The CDR3 sequence is 16 residues long. Supplemented by reference TRBV11-2 and TRBJ2-1, the full variable domain reads EAGVAQSPRYKIIEKRQSVAFWCNPISGHATLYWYQQILGQGPKLLIQFQNNGVVDDSQLPKDRFSAERLKGVDSTLKIQPAKLEDSAVYLCASLQGSGRPYNEQFFGPGTRLTVL.

This clonotype occurred a few times. The rearrangement joins TRBV5-1 to TRBJ2-3, with D perhaps matching TRBD1 (5 bases). Per germline, CDR1 SGHRS and CDR2 YFSETQ. The V end was cut by 6 bases, the J end by 5 bases, with 13 bases between. This CDR3 has 13 amino acids. DNA of the CDR3: TGCGCCAGCATGGTTCAGGGAATAGATACGCAGTATTTT. Protein sequence: CASMVQGIDTQYF.

The table lists this clonotype with a few counts. The rearrangement joins TRBV7-2 to TRBJ2-7, with TRBD1 matching over 7 bases. Germline CDR1 SGHTA, CDR2 FQGNSA. Trimming removed 5 bases from V and 3 bases from J; junction bases left unmatched: 10. The CDR3 runs 15 residues. This CDR3 is CASSMKYRGGYEQYF. The CDR3, as DNA: TGTGCCAGCAGCATGAAATACAGGGGTGGCTACGAGCAGTACTTC. The full variable domain, its missing parts supplied by reference TRBV7-2 and TRBJ2-7, is GAGVSQSPSNKVTEKGKDVELRCDPISGHTALYWYRQSLGQGLEFLIYFQGNSAPDKSGLPSDRFSAERTGGSVSTLTIQRTQQEDSAVYLCASSMKYRGGYEQYFGPGTRLTVT.

This clonotype was recorded a few times. This chain connects TRBV5-4 to TRBJ2-5, with unresolved D. V was clipped by 0 bases and J by 2 bases, with 5 bases between them. From germline, CDR1 is SGHNT and CDR2 YYREEE (reference sequence). CDR3 size: 13 residues. The CDR3 nucleotides are TGTGCCAGCAGCTTGGCCGAACAAGAGACCCAGTACTTC. It translates to CASSLAEQETQYF.

This clonotype was counted at least ten times. The gene calls are TRBV6-6 and TRBJ1-2; 7 bases align to TRBD1. CDR1 is MNHNY, CDR2 SVGAGI, per germline (reference sequence). The V and J ends lost 5 bases and 8 bases, in that order; junction bases with no gene match: 5. The CDR3 sequence is 12 residues long. The CDR3 here is CASSPQGRGYTF. The CDR3 DNA is TGTGCCAGCAGTCCACAGGGGCGAGGCTACACCTTC.

This clonotype has more than one count but fewer than ten. V and J are TRBV20-1 and TRBJ2-1; 8 positions match TRBD2. Germline V gene sequence: CDR1 DFQATT, CDR2 SNEGSKA (reference sequence). The length of the CDR3 is 15 residues. With V trimmed by 1 base and J by 3 bases, 5 bases remained unmatched. DNA of the CDR3: TGCAGTGCTAGAGTGAGCGGGGGATTCTACAATGAGCAGTTCTTC. This codes for CSARVSGGFYNEQFF.

In this sample, this clonotype turned up a few times. This chain uses TRBV7-2 with TRBJ2-5; 13 positions match TRBD2. Germline V gives CDR1 SGHTA, CDR2 FQGNSA. V lost 5 bases to trimming and J lost 2 bases; unmatched junction nucleotides: 5. The CDR3 is made up of 16 amino acids. As DNA, the CDR3 is TGTGCCAGCAGCCGAACTAGCGGGAGGGTTCAAGAGACCCAGTACTTC. It translates to CASSRTSGRVQETQYF. The whole variable domain, remainder taken from reference TRBV7-2 and TRBJ2-5, is GAGVSQSPSNKVTEKGKDVELRCDPISGHTALYWYRQSLGQGLEFLIYFQGNSAPDKSGLPSDRFSAERTGGSVSTLTIQRTQQEDSAVYLCASSRTSGRVQETQYFGPGTRLLVL.